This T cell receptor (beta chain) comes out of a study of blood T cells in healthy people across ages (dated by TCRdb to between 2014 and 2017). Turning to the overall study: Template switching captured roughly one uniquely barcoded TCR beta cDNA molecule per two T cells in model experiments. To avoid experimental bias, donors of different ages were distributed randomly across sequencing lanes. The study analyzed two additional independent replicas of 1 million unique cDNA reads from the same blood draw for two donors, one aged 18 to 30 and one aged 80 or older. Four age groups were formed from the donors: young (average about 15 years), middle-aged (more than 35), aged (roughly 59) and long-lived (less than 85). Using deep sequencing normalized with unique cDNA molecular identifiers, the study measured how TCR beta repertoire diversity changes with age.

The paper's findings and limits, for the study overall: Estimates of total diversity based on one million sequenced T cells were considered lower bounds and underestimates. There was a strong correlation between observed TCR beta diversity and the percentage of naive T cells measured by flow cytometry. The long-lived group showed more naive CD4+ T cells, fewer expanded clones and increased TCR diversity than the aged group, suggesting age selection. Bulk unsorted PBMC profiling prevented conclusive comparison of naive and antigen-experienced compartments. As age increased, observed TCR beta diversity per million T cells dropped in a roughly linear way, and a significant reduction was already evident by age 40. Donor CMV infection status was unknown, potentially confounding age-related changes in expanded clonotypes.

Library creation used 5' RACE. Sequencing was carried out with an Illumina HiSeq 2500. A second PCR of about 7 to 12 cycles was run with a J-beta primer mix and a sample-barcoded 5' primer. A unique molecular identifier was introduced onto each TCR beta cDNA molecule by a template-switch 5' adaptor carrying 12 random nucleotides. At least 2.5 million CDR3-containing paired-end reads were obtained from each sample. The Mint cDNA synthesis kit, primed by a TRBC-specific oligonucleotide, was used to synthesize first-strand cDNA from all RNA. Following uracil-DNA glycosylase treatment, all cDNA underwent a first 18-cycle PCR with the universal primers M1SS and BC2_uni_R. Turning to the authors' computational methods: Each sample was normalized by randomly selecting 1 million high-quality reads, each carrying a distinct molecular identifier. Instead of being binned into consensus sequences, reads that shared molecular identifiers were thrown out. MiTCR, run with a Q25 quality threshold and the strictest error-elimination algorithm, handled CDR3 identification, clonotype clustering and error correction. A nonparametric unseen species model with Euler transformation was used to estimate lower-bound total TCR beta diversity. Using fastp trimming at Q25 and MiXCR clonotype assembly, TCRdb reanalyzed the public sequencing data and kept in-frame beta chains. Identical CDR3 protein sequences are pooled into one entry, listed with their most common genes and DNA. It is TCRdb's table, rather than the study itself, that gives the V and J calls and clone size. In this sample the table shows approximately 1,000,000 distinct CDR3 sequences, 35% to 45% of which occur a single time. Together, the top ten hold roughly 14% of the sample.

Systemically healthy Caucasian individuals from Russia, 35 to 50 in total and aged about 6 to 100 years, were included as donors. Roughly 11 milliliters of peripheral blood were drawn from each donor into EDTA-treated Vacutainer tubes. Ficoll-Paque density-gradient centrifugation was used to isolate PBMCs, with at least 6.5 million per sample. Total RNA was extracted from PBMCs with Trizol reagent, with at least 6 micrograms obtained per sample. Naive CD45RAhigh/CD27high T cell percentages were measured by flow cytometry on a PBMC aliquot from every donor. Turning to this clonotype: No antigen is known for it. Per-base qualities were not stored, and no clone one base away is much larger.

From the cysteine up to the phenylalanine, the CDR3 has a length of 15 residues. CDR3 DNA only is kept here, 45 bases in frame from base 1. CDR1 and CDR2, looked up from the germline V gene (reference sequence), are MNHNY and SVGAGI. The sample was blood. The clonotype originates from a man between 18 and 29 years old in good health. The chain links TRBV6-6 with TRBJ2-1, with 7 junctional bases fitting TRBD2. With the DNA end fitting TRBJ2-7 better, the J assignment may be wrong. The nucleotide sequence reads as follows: TGTGCCGGCTCCATGGGACGGGGGGACCACAATGAGCAGTACTTC. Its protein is CAGSMGRGDHNEQYF.